One TCR beta chain is described in this entry. In germline, CDR1 is LNHDA, CDR2 SQIVND (reference sequence). The CDR3 totals 13 residues. V was shortened by 8 bases and J by 4 bases, with 12 bases between the two germline ends. Sequencing was performed with immunoSEQ multiplex PCR; in TCRdb, only in-frame clones are kept and a portion is missing. This table holds 8,500 to 10,000 clones, 77% found once. The sample belongs to a study of neoadjuvant nivolumab and ipilimumab in lung cancer. The source of this sequence is an adult with non-small cell lung cancer. Some clones in this sample may be carry-over from other donors' samples. The chain has TRBV19 and TRBJ1-5; the D is unclear. The specimen was tumor tissue, collected after neoadjuvant nivolumab, alone or with ipilimumab, at or shortly before surgery. In nucleotides, the CDR3 is TGTGCCAGTGAGGTAGGCAGTAATCAGCCCCAGCATTTT. This translates into CASEVGSNQPQHF.